This TCR beta chain was recovered during a study of CXCR3-negative and CXCR3-positive naive CD8 T cells. Broader study findings: Fresh PBMCs were used in most assays, and CXCR3 expression partially decreased after cryopreservation. CXCR3-positive naive cells had TRB CDR3s that were more hydrophobic than CXCR3-negative naive cells had. CD5 surface expression was similar among naive subsets, and TCR strength was estimated by inference from TRB CDR3 properties.

Researchers sorted 300,000 cells of each CD8+ T cell subset in triplicate. Definition of naive CD8+ T cells rested on a CD45RO-CCR7+CD27+CD95- profile. All TRB cDNA libraries came from 5' RACE performed with UMI labels. No DNA is given; TCRdb re-called the 5' RACE reads and lists each CDR3 protein once. The sample totals some 150,000 distinct CDR3 sequences. For this clonotype: Its antigen is currently unknown.

This CDR3 is 11 amino acids long. The germline V gene encodes CDR1 SQVTM and CDR2 ANQGSEA. Sequenced material: naive CXCR3+ CD8+ T cells from blood. Subset reported: CD45RO-CCR7+CD27+CD95- naive CD8+ T cells expressing CXCR3 (TNR3+). V and J are TRBV29-1 and TRBJ2-1. The origin of this receptor is a human donor in good health. Some clones in this sample may be carry-over from other donors' samples. Here the CDR3 reads CSVVLGHEQFF.